The rows below give T cell receptor beta chains drawn from one sample of a study of OX40 agonist ivuxolimab in advanced cancers. Generated by immunoSEQ multiplex PCR, the TCRdb table keeps only in-frame clones and is missing some. The table shows approximately 100,000 clones, with 87% occurring only once. The material sequenced was CD4+ or CD8+ T cells sorted from blood, taken in a trial of the OX40 agonist ivuxolimab. The receptors originated from an adult with an advanced solid tumor such as melanoma, head and neck, liver or kidney cancer. Each CDR3 is given with its conserved first and last residue. A D gene is named only where the DNA matches it firmly. Clone size, where shown, is once, few, many, or a class for clones that have expanded.

D,J,size,V,DNA,CDR3
-,TRBJ2-6,-,TRBV28,TGTGCCAGCATCCGTAGCTCTGGGGCCAACGTCCTGACTTTC,CASIRSSGANVLTF
TRBD1,TRBJ2-1,-,TRBV7-2,TGTGCCAGCAGCCCGACAGGGGGCTCCTACAATGAGCAGTTCTTC,CASSPTGGSYNEQFF
-,TRBJ1-5,-,TRBV18,TGTGCCAGCTCCTTGGACAGAAAAGGGCCCCAGCATTTT,CASSLDRKGPQHF
-,TRBJ2-1,few,TRBV11-2,TGTGCCAGCAGCTTGGGAGGCAGTCTAACCTACAATGAGCAGTTCTTC,CASSLGGSLTYNEQFF
-,TRBJ1-6,-,TRBV29-1,TGCAGCGTGGGTGACAGTCCCTATAATTCACCCCTCCACTTT,CSVGDSPYNSPLHF
TRBD1,TRBJ1-2,few,TRBV5-1,TGCGCCAGCAGCACCCCCGGACAGGGGTTAAGTGGCTACACCTTC,CASSTPGQGLSGYTF
-,TRBJ1-1,-,TRBV5-1,TGCGCCAGCAGCAACGGACTGGGCACTGAAGCTTTCTTT,CASSNGLGTEAFF
TRBD2,TRBJ2-7,-,TRBV6-1,TGTGCCAGCGTGGCGGGGACTAGGTACGAGCAGTACTTC,CASVAGTRYEQYF
-,TRBJ1-1,-,TRBV27,TGTGCCAGCAGTTTAGGTCAAGCCTCCATGAACACTGAAGCTTTCTTT,CASSLGQASMNTEAFF
-,TRBJ1-2,-,TRBV27,TGTGCCAGCAGTTCGGACTGGGGTGGCTACACCTTC,CASSSDWGGYTF
TRBD2,TRBJ2-2,-,TRBV5-1,TGCGCCAGCAGCTCGACTAGCGGGGGCTCGAGCACCGGGGAGCTGTTTTTT,CASSSTSGGSSTGELFF
-,TRBJ2-7,-,TRBV19,TGTGCCAGTAGTATTCGTTGGGGCTCCTACGAGCAGTACTTC,CASSIRWGSYEQYF
-,TRBJ1-2,once,TRBV27,TGTGCCAGCAGTAGTGCCCCGGGGTATGGCTACACCTTC,CASSSAPGYGYTF
-,TRBJ1-3,-,TRBV7-3,TGTGCCAGCAGCTTAACATTCTCGACCGCTGGAAACACCATATATTTT,CASSLTFSTAGNTIYF
-,TRBJ1-4,-,TRBV28,TGTGCCAGCACCCATCGGGGGGGGGATGAAAAACTGTTTTTT,CASTHRGGDEKLFF